One sample yielded the 16 T cell receptor beta chains listed below, sequenced in a study of CD8 T cells in ankylosing spondylitis. General study findings and limits: What seemed typical of ankylosing spondylitis blood was a TCR beta motif built from several highly homologous variants.

These TCRs' antigens remain unknown. TCRdb passed the 5' RACE reads through MiXCR, listing each CDR3 protein once. This table holds more than 600,000 distinct CDR3 sequences, over 15% found once. Specimen: blood, either unsorted or a sorted T cell fraction (not recorded which). These receptors all come from a male donor with ankylosing spondylitis.

This clonotype was counted many times. V is TRBV5-1 and J is TRBJ1-2, with TRBD1 identical over 9 bases. This CDR3 contains 15 residues. J was trimmed by 7 bases and V by 0 bases; bases with no gene match: 7. Germline V CDR1 and CDR2: SGHRS, YFSETQ. In nucleotides, the CDR3 is TGCGCCAGCAGCTTGGCCCAGGACAGGGGTACTGGCTACACCTTC. Its protein is CASSLAQDRGTGYTF.

The chain recombines TRBV11-2 with TRBJ2-1, with D possibly being TRBD1 (5 bases). Trimming removed 4 bases from V and 15 bases from J, with 16 bases in between. The CDR3 sequence is 12 residues long. Germline-derived CDR1 and CDR2 are SGHAT and FQNNGV. The chain's CDR3 is CASSSILPGLFF. The DNA for the CDR3 is TGTGCCAGCAGCTCGATCCTACCAGGGCTGTTCTTC.

The chain recombines TRBV29-1 with TRBJ2-3; maybe TRBD2 (5 bases). Trimming removed 6 bases at V and 0 bases at J, with 13 bases between. Germline CDR1 SQVTM, CDR2 ANQGSEA. CDR3 size: 14 residues. CDR3 amino acids: CSVNGVTSTDTQYF. The CDR3 DNA follows: TGCAGCGTCAACGGGGTGACTAGCACAGATACGCAGTATTTT.

The V gene is TRBV10-3, the J gene TRBJ2-7, with D possibly being TRBD2 (5 bases). Between the trimmed V and J ends, which lost 8 bases and 0 bases, there was a span of 11 bases. The CDR3 extends over 13 amino acids. Per germline, CDR1 ENHRY and CDR2 SYGVKD. The CDR3 bases are TGTGCCATCCGTACGGAGGCCTCCTACGAGCAGTACTTC. Translation gives CAIRTEASYEQYF.

This clonotype was recorded a few times. This chain connects TRBV6-5 to TRBJ2-2; D perhaps matches TRBD2 (5 bases). The CDR3 loop spans 15 amino acids. CDR1 and CDR2 from the germline V gene are MNHEY and SVGAGI. V lost 2 bases and J 13 bases, leaving 20 bases between the germline ends. For the CDR3, the DNA is TGTGCCAGCAGTTACGGTGGTCCCTCCGGGGTGGGGCTGTTTTTT. Translated, it gives CASSYGGPSGVGLFF.

This clonotype appeared a few times. V and J are TRBV6-1 and TRBJ2-5; 8 bases align to TRBD2. Germline V gene sequence: CDR1 MNHNS, CDR2 SASEGT. Unmatched junction bases numbered 10, after V lost 7 bases and J lost 3 bases. The CDR3 has 15 residues. The CDR3 spells CASTPPGSGKETQYF. Here the CDR3 DNA reads TGTGCCAGCACCCCCCCAGGTAGCGGGAAAGAGACCCAGTACTTC.

The chain recombines TRBV19 with TRBJ2-1; the D call may be TRBD1 or TRBD2 (6 bases each). The CDR3 contains 17 residues. CDR1 is LNHDA, CDR2 SQIVND, per germline (reference sequence). Trimming stripped 1 base from V and 0 bases from J, with 13 bases between. For the CDR3, the DNA is TGTGCCAGTAGTATAGGTCGGGGGCATAGCTCCTACAATGAGCAGTTCTTC. Amino acid sequence: CASSIGRGHSSYNEQFF.

In its sample, this clonotype was seen a few times. The chain is built from TRBV20-1 and TRBJ1-1; D unresolved. V lost 5 bases, J lost 2 bases, and 12 bases lay in between. There are 13 residues in the CDR3. CDR1 is DFQATT, CDR2 SNEGSKA, per germline (reference sequence). The CDR3 DNA follows: TGCAGTGCTCCTTCCCGACACAACACTGAAGCTTTCTTT. Translating gives CSAPSRHNTEAFF.

The chain has TRBV11-2 and TRBJ2-4; the D is unclear. Germline-derived CDR1 and CDR2 are SGHAT and FQNNGV. There are 15 residues in the CDR3. The V and J ends lost 4 bases and 6 bases respectively, with 16 bases between them. The CDR3, as DNA: TGTGCCAGCAGCTCCTCGTTACTATGGGGAAACATTCAGTACTTC. This sequence encodes CASSSSLLWGNIQYF.

The V gene is TRBV7-9, the J gene TRBJ2-7, with D uncertain. In germline, CDR1 is SEHNR, CDR2 FQNEAQ (reference sequence). V was cut by 5 bases and J by 8 bases, with 16 bases left in between. The CDR3 loop spans 13 amino acids. The CDR3 loop is CASSPAPSLKQYF. The CDR3 DNA sequence: TGTGCCAGCAGCCCCGCCCCGTCCCTTAAGCAGTACTTC. Together with reference TRBV7-9 and TRBJ2-7, the CDR3 gives the full variable domain: DTGVSQNPRHKITKRGQNVTFRCDPISEHNRLYWYRQTLGQGPEFLTYFQNEAQLEKSRLLSDRFSAERPKGSFSTLEIQRTEQGDSAMYLCASSPAPSLKQYFGPGTRLTVT.

This clonotype was found a few times. The rearrangement joins TRBV5-1 to TRBJ1-1; possible D gene TRBD1, 6 bases. The germline V and J ends were trimmed by 4 bases and 0 bases, with 10 bases remaining between them. CDR1 and CDR2 from the germline V gene are SGHRS and YFSETQ. This CDR3 spans 14 amino acids. The CDR3 nucleotides are TGCGCCAGCAGCAGGACAGAGATGAACACTGAAGCTTTCTTT. Amino acid sequence: CASSRTEMNTEAFF.

This chain joins TRBV6-1 and TRBJ2-7, with D perhaps TRBD1 (5 bases). This CDR3 comprises 14 residues. CDR1 is MNHNS, CDR2 SASEGT, per germline. Trimming cost V 7 bases and J 5 bases, with 18 bases left between them. This chain's CDR3 is CASKRTIDSHEQYF. CDR3 DNA sequence: TGTGCCAGCAAAAGGACCATCGACAGCCACGAGCAGTACTTC.

The chain recombines TRBV6-1 with TRBJ1-1; no clear D gene. CDR3 length equals 14 residues. Trimming cost V 9 bases and J 8 bases, with 22 bases left between them. Germline V gene sequence: CDR1 MNHNS, CDR2 SASEGT. The CDR3 coding sequence is TGTGCCAGTCTCCCCCGGGCGGGGTTGGCCGAAGCTTTCTTT. It translates to CASLPRAGLAEAFF.

This clonotype occurred many times. The genes are TRBV2 and TRBJ2-1, with D perhaps TRBD2 (5 bases). CDR1 and CDR2 from the germline V gene are SNHLY and FYNNEI. CDR3 size: 13 residues. Deletions cut 7 bases from V and 4 bases from J, with 11 bases between. CDR3 region: CASIGRAYNEQFF. The CDR3 DNA sequence: TGTGCCAGCATAGGGCGGGCTTACAATGAGCAGTTCTTC.

V is TRBV2 and J is TRBJ2-5; 12 positions match TRBD2. The CDR3 is made up of 15 amino acids. Germline V gene data show CDR1 as SNHLY and CDR2 as FYNNEI. With 10 bases clipped from V and 1 base from J, the junction kept 7 bases outside the gene matches. The CDR3 region is CATKPGLAGQETQYF. CDR3 DNA sequence: TGTGCCACCAAACCGGGACTAGCGGGCCAAGAGACCCAGTACTTC.

The chain recombines TRBV6-1 with TRBJ1-2; 8 bases are shared with TRBD1. Germline loops: CDR1 MNHNS, CDR2 SASEGT. V was clipped by 5 bases and J by 6 bases; unmatched bases: 8. The CDR3 runs to 14 residues. The CDR3 bases are TGTGCCAGCAGTATAGACAGGGGAATTGATGGCTACACCTTC. It is translated as CASSIDRGIDGYTF.